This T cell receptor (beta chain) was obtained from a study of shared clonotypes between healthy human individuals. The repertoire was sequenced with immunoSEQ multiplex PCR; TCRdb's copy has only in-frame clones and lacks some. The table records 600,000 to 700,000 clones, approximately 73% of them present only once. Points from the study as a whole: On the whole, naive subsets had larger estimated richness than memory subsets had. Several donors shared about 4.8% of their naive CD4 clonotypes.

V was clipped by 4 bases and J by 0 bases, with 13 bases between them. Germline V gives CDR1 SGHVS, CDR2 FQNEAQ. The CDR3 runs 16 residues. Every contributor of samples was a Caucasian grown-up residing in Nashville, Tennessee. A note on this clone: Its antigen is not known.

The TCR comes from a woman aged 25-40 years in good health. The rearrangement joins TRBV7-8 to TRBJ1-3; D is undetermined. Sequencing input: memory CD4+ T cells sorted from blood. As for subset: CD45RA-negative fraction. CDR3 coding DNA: TGTGCCAGCAGCTCCGCGGGTTCGGTCTCTGGAAACACCATATATTTT. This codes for CASSSAGSVSGNTIYF.